Listed here are 20 T cell receptor beta chains from one sample, sequenced in a study of read filtering for tumor transcriptome and immune sequencing. Molecular barcoded adaptors covering alpha/delta and beta/gamma chains were used on around 370 ng RNA. In TCRdb, the reads were re-called with MiXCR into one record per CDR3 protein. The sample has roughly 93,000 distinct CDR3 sequences; roughly a fifth are singletons. Sequencing used a population of CD138-negative cells sorted from bone marrow. These receptors originate from a donor aged 40 or older with multiple myeloma.

For this clonotype: One base away lies a much larger clone, so this may be a sequencing read error. This sequence joins TRBV28 and TRBJ1-1; D is perhaps TRBD1 (5 bases). The V end lost 6 bases, the J end lost 6 bases, and 17 bases lay between the germline ends. The germline gives CDR1 MDHEN, CDR2 SYDVKM. The CDR3 extends over 14 amino acids. The CDR3 coding sequence is TGTGCCAGCAGAGGCGGGGGGAGAAACTCTGAAGCTTTCTTT. This encodes CASRGGGRNSEAFF.

There are many counts of this clonotype. The chain links TRBV20-1 to TRBJ2-5; perhaps TRBD1 as D (6 bases). The CDR3 has 12 residues. V lost 1 base, J lost 5 bases, and 8 bases lay in between. In germline, CDR1 is DFQATT, CDR2 SNEGSKA (reference sequence). The CDR3 here is CSARAGVETQYF. The CDR3 nucleotides are TGCAGTGCTAGAGCAGGGGTGGAGACCCAGTACTTC.

This clonotype has at least ten counts. The chain uses TRBV3-1 and TRBJ2-7; no definite D call. This CDR3 is 12 amino acids long. The V end was cut by 1 base, the J end by 3 bases, with 4 bases between. Germline V lookup: CDR1 LGHDT, CDR2 YNNKEL (reference sequence). CDR3 region: CASSQAYYEQYF. The CDR3 DNA is TGTGCCAGCAGCCAAGCTTACTACGAGCAGTACTTC.

A few counts support this clonotype. V is TRBV7-8 and J is TRBJ2-5; 15 bases align to TRBD2. This CDR3 has 16 residues. V trimming: 6 bases; J trimming: 4 bases; junction bases outside the gene matches: 6. Germline V gene lookup returns CDR1 SGHVS and CDR2 FQNEAQ. CDR3: CASSWTSGGDRETQYF. The CDR3 DNA follows: TGTGCCAGCAGTTGGACTAGCGGGGGGGATCGAGAGACCCAGTACTTC.

With regard to this clonotype: This could be a read error, since a much larger clone is one nucleotide away. The chain has TRBV29-1 and TRBJ2-5; the match to TRBD2 covers 8 bases. The CDR3 length is 13 residues. Per germline, CDR1 SQVTM and CDR2 ANQGSEA. The CDR3 loop reads CGVPSGGEETQYF. CDR3 nucleotide sequence: TGCGGCGTCCCTTCCGGGGGGGAGGAGACCCAGTACTTC.

The CDR3 region has the DNA TGTGCCAGCAGCTTAACCGGACAGTATAATTCACCCCTCCACTTT. Protein: CASSLTGQYNSPLHF. The V and J genes are TRBV7-3 and TRBJ1-6; weak D call: TRBD1 (6 bases). The CDR3 extends over 15 amino acids. From germline, CDR1 is SGHTA and CDR2 FQGTGA. V was cut by 0 bases and J by 4 bases, with 7 bases left in between.

Regarding this clonotype: Just one base apart from a much larger clone, this may be a read error. The CDR3 DNA sequence: TGTGCCGGCAGATGGGGACAGAACACTGAAGCTTTCTTT. This sequence encodes CAGRWGQNTEAFF. The chain recombines TRBV6-1 with TRBJ1-1, with D perhaps matching TRBD1 (6 bases). Germline loops: CDR1 MNHNS, CDR2 SASEGT. CDR3 length: 13 residues.

The chain combines TRBV7-2 with TRBJ2-2; 9 bases fit TRBD2. Germline lookup yields CDR1 SGHTA and CDR2 FQGNSA. V was pared by 6 bases and J by 2 bases, with 7 bases of the junction left unmatched. This CDR3 spans 16 amino acids. CDR3 loop: CASRNPSGVNTGELFF. The DNA for the CDR3 is TGTGCCAGCAGAAATCCTAGCGGGGTAAACACCGGGGAGCTGTTTTTT.

The rearrangement links TRBV7-9 to TRBJ2-1; 7 positions match TRBD2. The CDR3 loop spans 14 amino acids. Germline V gene data show CDR1 as SEHNR and CDR2 as FQNEAQ (reference sequence). J was trimmed by 0 bases and V by 6 bases; bases with no gene match: 2. The CDR3 nucleotides read TGTGCCAGCAGGGGAGGGAGCTCCTACAATGAGCAGTTCTTC. Amino acid sequence: CASRGGSSYNEQFF.

The table lists this clonotype with many counts. The CDR3 DNA is TGTGCCAGCAGTTACTTAGGGATTGACACCGGGGAGCTGTTTTTT. It translates to CASSYLGIDTGELFF. The chain employs TRBV6-5 and TRBJ2-2; D not certain. This CDR3 is built from 15 residues. The germline V gene encodes CDR1 MNHEY and CDR2 SVGAGI. V dropped 1 base and J dropped 3 bases, with 9 bases sitting between them.

In its sample, this clonotype was seen many times. The chain combines TRBV7-2 with TRBJ1-1; no clear D. The CDR3 sequence is 13 residues long. Germline V gives CDR1 SGHTA, CDR2 FQGNSA. Trimming pared 3 bases from V and 0 bases from J, leaving 5 bases between. This CDR3 is CASSFVLNTEAFF. CDR3 nucleotides: TGTGCCAGCAGCTTTGTCCTGAACACTGAAGCTTTCTTT. The full variable domain, rest sourced from reference TRBV7-2 and TRBJ1-1, is GAGVSQSPSNKVTEKGKDVELRCDPISGHTALYWYRQSLGQGLEFLIYFQGNSAPDKSGLPSDRFSAERTGGSVSTLTIQRTQQEDSAVYLCASSFVLNTEAFFGQGTRLTVV.

Worth noting for this clonotype: A read error may explain this, as a much larger clone is one base away. CDR3 sequence reads: CASSWDRYNERFF. In DNA, the CDR3 is TGCGCCAGCAGCTGGGACAGGTACAATGAGCGGTTCTTC. The V call is TRBV5-1, the J call TRBJ2-1; 8 nucleotides agree with TRBD1. The CDR3 sequence is 13 residues long. CDR1 is SGHRS, CDR2 YFSETQ, per germline.

In this sample, this clonotype turned up many times. The chain employs TRBV2 and TRBJ2-1; no firm D call. V was clipped by 3 bases and J by 11 bases, with 8 bases between them. The germline CDR1 and CDR2 sequences are SNHLY and FYNNEI. CDR3 size: 11 residues. This CDR3 reads CASSEEGQQFF. The CDR3 nucleotides read TGTGCCAGCAGTGAGGAAGGACAGCAGTTCTTC.

This clonotype has just a few counts. V is TRBV5-6 and J is TRBJ1-1; D gene unclear. Per the germline V gene, CDR1 is SGHDT and CDR2 is YYEEEE. CDR3 length: 15 residues. V shed 5 bases and J shed 5 bases, with 19 bases lying between them. CDR3 protein: CASSFGYRMTTEAFF. CDR3 DNA: TGTGCCAGCAGTTTTGGGTATAGAATGACGACTGAAGCTTTCTTT.

This chain connects TRBV29-1 to TRBJ1-5; D not certain. V lost 7 bases and J lost 0, with 10 bases in between. Germline V CDR1 and CDR2: SQVTM, ANQGSEA. The CDR3 spans 13 residues. The CDR3 sequence is CSALDGSNQPQHF. CDR3 coding DNA: TGCAGCGCCCTGGACGGTAGCAATCAGCCCCAGCATTTT. The whole variable domain, remainder taken from reference TRBV29-1 and TRBJ1-5, is SAVISQKPSRDICQRGTSLTIQCQVDSQVTMMFWYRQQPGQSLTLIATANQGSEATYESGFVIDKFPISRPNLTFSTLTVSNMSPEDSSIYLCSALDGSNQPQHFGDGTRLSIL.

The sample holds many counts of this clonotype. This rearrangement joins TRBV6-2 or TRBV6-3 to TRBJ2-3; no clear D. Trimming took off 5 bases at V and 2 bases at J, with 11 bases between the two ends. CDR3 length equals 14 residues. Germline V gene sequence: CDR1 MNHEY, CDR2 SVGEGT. The CDR3 region has the DNA TGTGCCAGCAGTCCTCGGACGTCCACAGATACGCAGTATTTT. This gives the protein CASSPRTSTDTQYF.

With regard to this clonotype: A single base separates this from a much larger clone, so it may be a read error. The J gene is TRBJ2-5, the V gene TRBV28; 12 nucleotides agree with TRBD2. CDR1 and CDR2 (germline): MDHEN, SYDVKM. The CDR3 contains 15 residues. The CDR3 spells CVSSRLAGDQETQYF. The CDR3 DNA reads TGTGTCAGCAGTCGACTAGCGGGGGATCAAGAGACCCAGTACTTC. Full variable domain (missing parts from reference TRBV28 and TRBJ2-5): DVKVTQSSRYLVKRTGEKVFLECVQDMDHENMFWYRQDPGLGLRLIYFSYDVKMKEKGDIPEGYSVSREKKERFSLILESASTNQTSMYLCVSSRLAGDQETQYFGPGTRLLVL.

A few counts support this clonotype. The V call is TRBV7-8, the J call TRBJ1-2; D unclear. The CDR3 loop spans 15 amino acids. V was clipped by 0 bases and J by 2 bases, with 10 bases between them. The germline V gene has CDR1 SGHVS and CDR2 FQNEAQ. The DNA of the CDR3 is TGTGCCAGCAGCTTAGCTACGCGGCCAAACTATGGCTACACCTTC. Its protein is CASSLATRPNYGYTF.

The chain uses TRBV30 and TRBJ1-1; D is possibly TRBD1 (5 bases). The V gene's germline CDR1 is GTSNPN and CDR2 SVGIG (reference sequence). This CDR3 region has 11 residues. V lost 0 bases, J lost 7 bases, and 6 bases lay in between. CDR3 in amino acids: CAWSVQDEAFF. Here the CDR3 DNA reads TGTGCCTGGAGTGTACAGGATGAAGCTTTCTTT.

In its sample, this clonotype was seen many times. The chain joins TRBV6-2 or TRBV6-3 to TRBJ1-1; 7 positions agree with TRBD1. V was pared by 8 bases and J by 0 bases, with 9 bases of the junction left unmatched. Germline V lookup: CDR1 MNHEY, CDR2 SVGEGT. The CDR3 consists of 15 residues. DNA for the CDR3: TGTGCCAGCTACACAGTACAGGGGATGAACACTGAAGCTTTCTTT. Encoded protein: CASYTVQGMNTEAFF.